This T cell receptor beta chain is from a study of T cells in Graves' hyperthyroidism and ophthalmopathy. V lost 5 bases and J lost 6; bases outside the gene matches: 9. CDR3 length: 15 amino acids. CDR1 is MDHEN and CDR2 is SYDVKM in the germline V gene. Researchers amplified the TCR beta CDR3 regions from RNA transcripts. The HTBI primer set drove a first-round RT-PCR of the TCR CDR3. MiXCR, run by TCRdb on the multiplex PCR reads, gives a single entry per CDR3 protein. This table has about 420,000 distinct CDR3 sequences, around 15% appearing once. In regard to this clonotype: Antigen unknown.

Study-wide points: Ophthalmopathy was told apart from stable hyperthyroidism by a 13 V-J model. Before onset, by a median of 6.5 months, the model predicted ophthalmopathy.

This chain uses TRBV28 with TRBJ2-1; 8 nucleotides line up with TRBD2. Sequenced: blood. The source of this sequence is a woman aged 18-30 years with Graves' hyperthyroidism. The DNA of the CDR3 is TGTGCCAGCAGTATATACCGGGGGGGGCCCAATGAGCAGTTCTTC. Encoded protein: CASSIYRGGPNEQFF.